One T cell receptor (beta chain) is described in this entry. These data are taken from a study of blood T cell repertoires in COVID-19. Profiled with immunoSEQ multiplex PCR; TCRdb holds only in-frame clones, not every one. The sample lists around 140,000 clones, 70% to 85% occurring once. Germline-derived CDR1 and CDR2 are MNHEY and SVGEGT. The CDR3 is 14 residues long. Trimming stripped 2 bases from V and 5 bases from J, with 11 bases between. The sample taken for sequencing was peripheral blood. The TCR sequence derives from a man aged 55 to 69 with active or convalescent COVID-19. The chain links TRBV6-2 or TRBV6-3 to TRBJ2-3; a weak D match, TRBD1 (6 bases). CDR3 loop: CASSYGGGLDTQYF. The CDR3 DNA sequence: TGTGCCAGCAGTTACGGTGGGGGCCTAGATACGCAGTATTTT.